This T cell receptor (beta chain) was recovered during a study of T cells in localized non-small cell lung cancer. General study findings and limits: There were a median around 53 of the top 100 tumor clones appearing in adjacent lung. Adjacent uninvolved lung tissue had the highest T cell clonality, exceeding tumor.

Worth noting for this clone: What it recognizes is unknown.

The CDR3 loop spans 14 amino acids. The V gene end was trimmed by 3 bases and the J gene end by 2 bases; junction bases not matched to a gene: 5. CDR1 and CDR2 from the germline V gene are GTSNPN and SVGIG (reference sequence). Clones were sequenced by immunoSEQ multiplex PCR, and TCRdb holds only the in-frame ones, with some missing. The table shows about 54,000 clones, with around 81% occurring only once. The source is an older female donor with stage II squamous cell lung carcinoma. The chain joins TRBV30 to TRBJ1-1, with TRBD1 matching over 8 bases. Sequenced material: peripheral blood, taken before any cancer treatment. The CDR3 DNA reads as TGTGCCTGGAGCCGAGGGACAGGTAACACTGAAGCTTTCTTT. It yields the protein CAWSRGTGNTEAFF.